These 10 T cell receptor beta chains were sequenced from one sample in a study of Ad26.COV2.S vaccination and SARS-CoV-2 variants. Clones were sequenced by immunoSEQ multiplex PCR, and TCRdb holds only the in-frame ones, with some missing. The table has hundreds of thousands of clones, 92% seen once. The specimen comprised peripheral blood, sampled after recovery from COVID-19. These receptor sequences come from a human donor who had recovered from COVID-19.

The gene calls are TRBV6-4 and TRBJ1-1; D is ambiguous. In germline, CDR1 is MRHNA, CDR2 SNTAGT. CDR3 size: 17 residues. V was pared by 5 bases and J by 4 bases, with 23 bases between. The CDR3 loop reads CASSPLFSEGGFTEAFF. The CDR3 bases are TGTGCCAGCAGTCCCCTGTTCTCGGAGGGAGGGTTCACTGAAGCTTTCTTT.

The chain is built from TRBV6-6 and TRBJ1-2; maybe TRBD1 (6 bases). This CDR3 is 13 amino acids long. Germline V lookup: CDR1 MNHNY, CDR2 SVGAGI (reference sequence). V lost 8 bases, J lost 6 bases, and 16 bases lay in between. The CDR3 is CASLFRDTDGYTF. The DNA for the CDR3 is TGTGCCAGCCTCTTCCGGGACACCGATGGCTACACCTTC.

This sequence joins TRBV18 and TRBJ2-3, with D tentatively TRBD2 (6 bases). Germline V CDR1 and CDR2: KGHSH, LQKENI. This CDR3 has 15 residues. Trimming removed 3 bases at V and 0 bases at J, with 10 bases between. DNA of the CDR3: TGTGCCAGCTCACCTATGACTAGTAGCACAGATACGCAGTATTTT. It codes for CASSPMTSSTDTQYF.

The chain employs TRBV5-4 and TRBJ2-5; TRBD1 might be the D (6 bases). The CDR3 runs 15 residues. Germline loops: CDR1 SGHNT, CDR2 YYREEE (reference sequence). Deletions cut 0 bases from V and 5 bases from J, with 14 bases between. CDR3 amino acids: CASSLDSRGGETQYF. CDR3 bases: TGTGCCAGCAGCTTGGATTCCAGGGGCGGGGAGACCCAGTACTTC.

DNA for the CDR3: TGTGCCAGCAGCGGAAGGACCGCAAGGGAGCAGTACTTC. Its protein is CASSGRTAREQYF. The genes are TRBV7-8 and TRBJ2-7; no firm D call. V dropped 5 bases and J dropped 7 bases, with 15 bases sitting between them. Germline assignment: CDR1 SGHVS and CDR2 FQNEAQ. The CDR3 has 13 residues. The full variable domain, in which reference TRBV7-8 and TRBJ2-7 provide the parts outside the CDR3, is GAGVSQSPRYKVAKRGQDVALRCDPISGHVSLFWYQQALGQGPEFLTYFQNEAQLDKSGLPSDRFFAERPEGSVSTLKIQRTQQEDSAVYLCASSGRTAREQYFGPGTRLTVT.

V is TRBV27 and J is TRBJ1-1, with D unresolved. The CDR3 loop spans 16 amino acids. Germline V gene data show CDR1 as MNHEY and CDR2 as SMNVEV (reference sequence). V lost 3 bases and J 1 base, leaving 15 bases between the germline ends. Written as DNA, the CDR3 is TGTGCCAGCAGTTTTATGAGTGAGGGTTGGAACACTGAAGCTTTCTTT. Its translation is CASSFMSEGWNTEAFF.

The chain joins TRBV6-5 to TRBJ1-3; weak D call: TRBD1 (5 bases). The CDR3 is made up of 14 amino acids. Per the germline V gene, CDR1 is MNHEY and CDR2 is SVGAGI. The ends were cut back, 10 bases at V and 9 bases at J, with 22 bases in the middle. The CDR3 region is CATEPGAGTITIYF. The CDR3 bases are TGTGCCACCGAACCCGGGGCAGGGACGATCACCATATATTTT.

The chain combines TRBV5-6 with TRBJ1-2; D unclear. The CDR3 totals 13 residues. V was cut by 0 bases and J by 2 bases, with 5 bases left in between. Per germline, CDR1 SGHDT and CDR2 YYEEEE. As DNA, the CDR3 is TGTGCCAGCAGCTTGGGACCAAACTATGGCTACACCTTC. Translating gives CASSLGPNYGYTF.

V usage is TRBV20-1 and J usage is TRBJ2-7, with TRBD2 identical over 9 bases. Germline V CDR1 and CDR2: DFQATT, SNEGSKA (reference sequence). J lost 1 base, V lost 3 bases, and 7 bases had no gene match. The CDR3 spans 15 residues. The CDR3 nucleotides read TGCAGTGCTAGTCCCGAGCGGGGGGTTTCCTACGAGCAGTACTTC. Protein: CSASPERGVSYEQYF.

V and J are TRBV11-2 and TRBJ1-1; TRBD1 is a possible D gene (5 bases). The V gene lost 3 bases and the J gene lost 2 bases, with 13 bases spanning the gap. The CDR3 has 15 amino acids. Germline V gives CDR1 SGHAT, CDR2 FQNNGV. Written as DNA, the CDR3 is TGTGCCAGCAGCTTCGGAGTGGGGCCAAACACTGAAGCTTTCTTT. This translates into CASSFGVGPNTEAFF.